The TCR beta chain under discussion was sequenced for a study of chemoradiotherapy in HPV16-positive cancers (dated by TCRdb to between 2022 and 2023). Context from the whole study: Functional T-cell assays on cells from two HPV16-positive patients defined candidate HPV-specific T-cell clones and common TCR motifs. The study set out to ask whether T-cell immunity against the HPV oncoproteins E6 and E7 changes over the course of chemoradiotherapy and whether that immunity affects survival. Next, the candidate HPV-specific TCRs and motifs were followed in TCR repertoires from approximately 87 patients with HPV-related cancers. Overall study results and their limits: Among HPV16-positive patients, expansion of HPV-responsive T cells during chemoradiotherapy was associated with better recurrence-free survival. The functional definition of HPV-specific T cells was derived from only a couple of HPV16-positive patients, and the survival association was reported for HPV16-positive patients. Expansion of candidate HPV-specific clones and E7-related TCR motifs was observed in the tumor microenvironment during treatment, whereas no such expansion was observed for non-HPV-specific T cells.

In this sample, this clone turned up a few times. It has no known antigen specificity. No base quality information exists; no much larger clone differs at one position. Including the terminal cysteine and phenylalanine, the CDR3 comprises 18 residues. The retained sequence is limited to the CDR3, 54 bases, with the frame set at the first base. Unmatched junction bases come to 11, with V trimmed by 0 bases and J by 3 bases. Based on the germline V gene (reference sequence), the CDR1 and CDR2 sequences are LNHNV and YYDKDF. Repertoires were sampled repeatedly over the course of chemoradiotherapy so that clonal expansion in the tumor microenvironment could be followed. The library came from the immunoSEQ multiplex PCR assay. TCRdb carries this immuneACCESS record with in-frame sequences only. Its versions omit some clonotypes, under half of them owing to an unresolved V gene in the studies checked, with the rest unexplained. Across this sample there are more than 20,000 clones, with around 86% seen only once. Together, the top ten hold under 5.5% of the sample.

The sample here was blood, taken from a patient who underwent chemoradiotherapy. The chain is assembled from TRBV15 and TRBJ1-5; TRBD1 agrees with 7 junctional bases. The origin of this receptor is a human donor with HPV-associated anogenital cancer. The CDR3 has the sequence CATSRDSNTGVSNQPQHF. At the DNA level, the sequence is TGTGCCACCAGCAGAGATAGTAACACAGGGGTATCCAATCAGCCCCAGCATTTT.